The clone carrying this T cell receptor beta chain has a count of ten or more. Unique molecular identifiers were added to individual cDNA molecules. TCRdb re-called the 5' RACE reads through MiXCR, storing one row per CDR3 protein. Among about 80,000 distinct CDR3 sequences listed, 15% to 20% were seen once. This sample is drawn from a study of early T cells in non-severe SARS-CoV-2 infection. Between the trimmed V and J ends, which lost 3 bases and 0 bases, there was a span of 10 bases. This CDR3 is 14 amino acids long. CDR1 DFQATT and CDR2 SNEGSKA come from the germline V gene (reference sequence). The chain couples TRBV20-1 to TRBJ2-3; tentative D call: TRBD2 (6 bases). This clonotype was sampled from an adult who was a healthcare worker with PCR-confirmed SARS-CoV-2 infection or an uninfected control (not recorded which). Sequencing input: whole blood. Here the CDR3 reads CSARWSGSTDTQYF. In nucleotides, the CDR3 is TGCAGTGCTAGGTGGAGCGGGAGCACAGATACGCAGTATTTT.